This entry concerns a single T cell receptor beta chain. This specimen comes from a study of T cell changes during pregnancy in multiple sclerosis. Libraries were prepared by immunoSEQ multiplex PCR; TCRdb keeps only in-frame clonotypes and omits some of them. Found here are roughly 47,000 clones, 80% to 90% of them singletons; the top ten hold about 1%. The trim removed 5 bases at V and 3 bases at J, leaving 10 bases unmatched. There are 17 residues in the CDR3. Germline V lookup: CDR1 SGHTA, CDR2 FQGNSA. This chain links TRBV7-2 with TRBJ2-7; 13 positions match TRBD2. The sequenced sample was CD4+ T cells from peripheral blood mononuclear cells, obtained after pregnancy. The TCR comes from a female donor with multiple sclerosis, enrolled in a pregnancy study. Here the CDR3 DNA reads TGTGCCAGCAGCGCGACTAGCGGGAGGCCAACCGTCTACGAGCAGTACTTC. Translated: CASSATSGRPTVYEQYF.